This T cell receptor beta chain was recorded in a study of control samples from healthy donors and cancer patients. Of note for this clone: Relative to the germline gene, one junction end is altered; a read error may explain this.

Libraries were prepared by immunoSEQ multiplex PCR; TCRdb keeps only in-frame clonotypes and omits some of them. The sample includes roughly 130,000 clones, 80% to 95% of them seen just once. The CDR3 has 11 residues. Germline V CDR1 and CDR2: KGHSH, LQKENI. Sequencing was carried out using blood. The V call is TRBV18, the J call TRBJ2-5; tentative D call: TRBD2 (6 bases). This clonotype was sampled from a man aged 30-40 years in good health. DNA of the CDR3: TGTGCCAGCTCACCTGGCGGGGTGACAAACTTC. Translated, it gives CASSPGGVTNF.